This T cell receptor beta chain is drawn from a study of cytomegalovirus exposure and HLA in healthy donors. This clone was detected ten times or more. The antigen is unknown. In nominal health when sampled, donors likely had unrecorded immune exposures nonetheless. Per germline, CDR1 SEHNR and CDR2 FQNEAQ (reference sequence). Trimming cost V 1 base and J 1 base, with 10 bases left between them. The CDR3 covers 15 residues. Whole-study findings and limits: In a later analysis, HLA-associated beta chains showed higher expansion and lower generation probabilities than comparable chains. TRBV6-2, TRBV6-3 and some other V segments were excluded as indistinguishable.

The study ran its PCR with 60 Vbeta and 13 Jbeta primers. The method was immunoSEQ multiplex PCR; TCRdb's version includes in-frame clones alone and lacks a portion of them. Of 95,000 to 110,000 clones in the sample, over 70% were seen once. Sequencing used PBMCs. This receptor was identified in a man aged 45-65 years in good health and CMV-seropositive. This chain uses TRBV7-9 with TRBJ1-1; perhaps TRBD1 as D (6 bases). The CDR3 DNA reads TGTGCCAGCAGCTTAGGGGGGACACCGAACACTGAAGCTTTCTTT. This encodes CASSLGGTPNTEAFF.